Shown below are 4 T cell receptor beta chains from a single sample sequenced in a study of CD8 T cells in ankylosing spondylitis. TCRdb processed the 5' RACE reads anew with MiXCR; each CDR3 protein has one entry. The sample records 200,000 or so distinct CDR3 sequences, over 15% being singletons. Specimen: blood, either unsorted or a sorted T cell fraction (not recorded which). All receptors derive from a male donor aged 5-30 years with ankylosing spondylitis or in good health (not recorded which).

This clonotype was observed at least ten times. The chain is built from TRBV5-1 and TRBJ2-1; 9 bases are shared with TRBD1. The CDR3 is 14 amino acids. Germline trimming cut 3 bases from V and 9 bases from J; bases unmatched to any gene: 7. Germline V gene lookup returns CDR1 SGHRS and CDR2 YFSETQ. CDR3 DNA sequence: TGCGCCAGCAGCTCCGGACAGGGGATGGGTGAGCAGTTCTTC. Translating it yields CASSSGQGMGEQFF.

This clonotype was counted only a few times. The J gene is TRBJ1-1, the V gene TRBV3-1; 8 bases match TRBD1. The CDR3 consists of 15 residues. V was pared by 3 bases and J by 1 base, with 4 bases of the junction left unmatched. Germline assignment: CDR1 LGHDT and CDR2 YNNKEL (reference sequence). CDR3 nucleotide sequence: TGTGCCAGCAGCCATGCGGGACAGGAGAACACTGAAGCTTTCTTT. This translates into CASSHAGQENTEAFF.

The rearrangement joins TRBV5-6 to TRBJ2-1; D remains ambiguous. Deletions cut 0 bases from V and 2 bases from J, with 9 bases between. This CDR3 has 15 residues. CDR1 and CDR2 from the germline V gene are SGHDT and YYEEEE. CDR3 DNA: TGTGCCAGCAGCTTGGTGGCTAACACCTACAATGAGCAGTTCTTC. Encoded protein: CASSLVANTYNEQFF. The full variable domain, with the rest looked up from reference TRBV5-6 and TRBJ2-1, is DAGVTQSPTHLIKTRGQQVTLRCSPKSGHDTVSWYQQALGQGPQFIFQYYEEEERQRGNFPDRFSGHQFPNYSSELNVNALLLGDSALYLCASSLVANTYNEQFFGPGTRLTVL.

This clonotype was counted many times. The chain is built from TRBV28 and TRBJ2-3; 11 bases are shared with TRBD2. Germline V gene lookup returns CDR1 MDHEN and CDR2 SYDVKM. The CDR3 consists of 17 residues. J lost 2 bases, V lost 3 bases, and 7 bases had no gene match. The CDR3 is CASSFSASGRSTDTQYF. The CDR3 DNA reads TGTGCCAGCAGTTTCTCGGCTAGCGGGAGGTCCACAGATACGCAGTATTTT. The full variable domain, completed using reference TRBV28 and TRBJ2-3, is DVKVTQSSRYLVKRTGEKVFLECVQDMDHENMFWYRQDPGLGLRLIYFSYDVKMKEKGDIPEGYSVSREKKERFSLILESASTNQTSMYLCASSFSASGRSTDTQYFGPGTRLTVL.